Sequencing of this TCR beta chain was carried out in a study of T cell clonality in common variable immunodeficiency. Method: immunoSEQ multiplex PCR; TCRdb's copy keeps in-frame clones and lacks some. The sample offers about 40,000 clones and no singletons, the top ten holding over 1.3%. V was pared by 9 bases and J by 2 bases, with 21 bases between. Looked up from germline, CDR1 is SGHTA and CDR2 is FQGTGA. The CDR3 is 16 residues long. This clone was seen many times. Its target is not known. With the read ending 3 residues before the CDR3 end, the germline J gene is used to fill in that end. Study results and limitations: Authors noted CVID clonality's cause needs subpopulation repertoire sequencing. Reportedly, TCR beta sequences from common variable immunodeficiency showed fewer deletions and N-nucleotide insertions.

The receptor was isolated from a person aged 18-69 years in good health. The J gene is TRBJ2-3, the V gene TRBV7-3; possibly TRBD2 for D (6 bases). The source material was peripheral blood mononuclear cells. CDR3 sequence: CASPVGDSLLTDTQYF. The sequenced part of the CDR3 DNA is TGTGCCAGTCCCGTGGGGGACTCATTACTCACAGATACG. Together with reference TRBV7-3 and TRBJ2-3, the CDR3 gives the full variable domain: GAGVSQTPSNKVTEKGKYVELRCDPISGHTALYWYRQSLGQGPEFLIYFQGTGAADDSGLPNDRFFAVRPEGSVSTLKIQRTERGDSAVYLCASPVGDSLLTDTQYFGPGTRLTVL.